This T cell receptor (beta chain) was captured by sequencing in a study of OX40 agonist ivuxolimab in advanced cancers. Study-level results: The expanded peripheral T cells' antigen specificity was not determined. At 0.1 to 3.0 mg/kg, CD4+ and CD8+ blood T cells expanded clonally by week 6. The study found that CD8+ T cells averaged more expanded clones than CD4+. There were also nonresponders showing low normalized T-cell clonal expansion.

Points on this clone: As yet, its antigen is unknown.

TCRdb's copy holds only in-frame clones and misses some; the assay was immunoSEQ multiplex PCR. The sample has under 95,000 clones, about 80% seen once. CDR1 is GTSNPN and CDR2 is SVGIG in the germline V gene (reference sequence). Trimming left V 7 bases short and J 7 bases short, with 19 bases between. The CDR3 sequence is 14 residues long. This clonotype was sampled from an adult with an advanced solid tumor such as melanoma, head and neck, liver or kidney cancer. The J gene is TRBJ2-2, the V gene TRBV30; possibly TRBD2 for D (5 bases). The sample was CD4+ or CD8+ T cells sorted from blood, taken in a trial of the OX40 agonist ivuxolimab. The DNA of the CDR3 is TGTGCCTACCGCAGAGGACTGTCCCGCGGGGAGCTGTTTTTT. This encodes CAYRRGLSRGELFF. The entire variable domain, with the rest obtained from reference TRBV30 and TRBJ2-2, is as follows: SQTIHQWPATLVQPVGSPLSLECTVEGTSNPNLYWYRQAAGRGLQLLFYSVGIGQISSEVPQNLSASRPQDRQFILSSKKLLLSDSGFYLCAYRRGLSRGELFFGEGSRLTVL.